Each of the 5 T cell receptor beta chains below was sequenced from the same sample in a study of metastatic and nonmetastatic thyroid tumors. No treatment of any kind had been given to any patient before thyroid surgery. Using MiXCR, TCRdb reanalyzed the PCR reads. The sample lists nearly 25,000 clones, around an eighth seen once, with 14% in the top ten. Sample: blood. These receptors were obtained from a female donor with papillary thyroid cancer or a benign thyroid nodule (not recorded which). Some clones in this sample may be carry-over from other donors' samples.

This clone ranks as medium-sized. The chain uses TRBV6-1 and TRBJ2-5, with D tentatively TRBD1 or TRBD2 (5 bases each). The germline V gene has CDR1 MNHNS and CDR2 SASEGT. CDR3 length: 13 residues. Trimming pared 4 bases from V and 3 bases from J, leaving 9 bases between. CDR3 in DNA: TGTGCCAGCAGTGTCGGGGCGGAAGAGACCCAGTACTTC. Translated, it gives CASSVGAEETQYF.

This clone showed up many times. The chain recombines TRBV7-2 with TRBJ1-1; D is ambiguous. The CDR3 runs 13 residues. Germline V gives CDR1 SGHTA, CDR2 FQGNSA. Trimming cost V 5 bases and J 7 bases, with 14 bases left between them. CDR3 sequence: CASSRTRTNEAFF. The CDR3 region has the DNA TGTGCCAGCAGCCGGACGAGGACCAATGAAGCTTTCTTT.

This clone was counted many times. This sample also contains other DNA sequences that code for the same CDR3. The gene calls are TRBV5-1 and TRBJ2-1; a possible D gene is TRBD2 (6 bases). The length of the CDR3 is 13 residues. Germline CDR1 reads SGHRS; CDR2 reads YFSETQ. V dropped 3 bases and J dropped 4 bases, with 8 bases sitting between them. This CDR3 reads CASSWDSYNEQFF. The CDR3 DNA reads as TGCGCCAGCAGCTGGGACTCTTACAATGAGCAGTTCTTC.

This clone has a count of ten or more. V gene TRBV20-1 combines with J gene TRBJ2-7; the match to TRBD1 covers 7 bases. Germline-derived CDR1 and CDR2 are DFQATT and SNEGSKA (reference sequence). The CDR3 sequence is 15 residues long. V lost 6 bases and J lost 2; bases outside the gene matches: 13. The CDR3 DNA reads TGCAGTGCCCCTCTCCCCCGGGACAGAACCTACGAGCAGTACTTC. Its translation is CSAPLPRDRTYEQYF.

This clone was seen repeatedly, ten times or more. A read error may be the cause here, since a much bigger clone is one base away. The chain recombines TRBV7-2 with TRBJ2-3, with a possible D match to TRBD2 (5 bases). V lost 2 bases to trimming and J lost 9 bases, with 12 bases between them. This CDR3 has 13 amino acids. Per the germline V gene, CDR1 is SGHTA and CDR2 is FQGNSA. The CDR3 is CASSLNRGETQYF. In DNA, the CDR3 is TGTGCCAGCAGCTTAAACCGGGGAGAGACGCAGTATTTT.